Described below is a single T cell receptor (beta chain) sequence and its context. Indicated treatment: oral pan-JAK inhibitor, 5-10 mg twice daily. As part of sample collection, lesional scalp punch biopsies and peripheral blood were taken from alopecia areata patients. RNA was isolated and reverse transcribed to cDNA, the sequencing template. Profiling relied on immunoSEQ multiplex PCR, and the TCRdb table lists in-frame clones only, not all of them. This table has about 140,000 clones, about 88% appearing once. This sample is drawn from a study of CD8+ T cells in alopecia areata. Sequenced material: CD8+ T cells sorted from blood, taken at week 4, from a patient treated with tofacitinib. The TCR sequence derives from a human donor with alopecia areata.

The CDR3 protein is CAISEGTGGLGTEAFF. In DNA, the CDR3 is TGTGCCATCAGTGAGGGGACAGGGGGCTTGGGCACTGAAGCTTTCTTT. The J gene is TRBJ1-1, the V gene TRBV10-3, with TRBD1 matching over 12 bases. The junction had 5 bases not matched to a gene; V was cut back by 2 bases and J by 4 bases. Germline V gene data show CDR1 as ENHRY and CDR2 as SYGVKD. The CDR3 is 16 residues long.